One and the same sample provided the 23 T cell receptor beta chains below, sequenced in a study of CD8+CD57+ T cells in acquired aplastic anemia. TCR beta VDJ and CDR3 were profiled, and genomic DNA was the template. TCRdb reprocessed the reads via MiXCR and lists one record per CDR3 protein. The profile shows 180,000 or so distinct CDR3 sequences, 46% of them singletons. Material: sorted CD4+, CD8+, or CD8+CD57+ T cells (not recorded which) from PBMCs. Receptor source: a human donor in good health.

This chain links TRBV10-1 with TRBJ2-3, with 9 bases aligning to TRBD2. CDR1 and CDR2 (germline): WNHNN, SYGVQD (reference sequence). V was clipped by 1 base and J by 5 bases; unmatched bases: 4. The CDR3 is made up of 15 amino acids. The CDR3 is CASSEWREGLDTQYF. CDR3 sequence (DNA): TGCGCCAGCAGTGAGTGGCGGGAGGGCCTAGATACGCAGTATTTT.

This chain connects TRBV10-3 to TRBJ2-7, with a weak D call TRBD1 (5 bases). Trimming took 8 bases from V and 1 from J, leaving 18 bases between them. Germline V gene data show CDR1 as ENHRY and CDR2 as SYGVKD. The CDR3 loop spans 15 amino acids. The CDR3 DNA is TGTGCCATCTCACCATTATCAGGGCCTTCCTACGAGCAGTACTTC. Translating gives CAISPLSGPSYEQYF.

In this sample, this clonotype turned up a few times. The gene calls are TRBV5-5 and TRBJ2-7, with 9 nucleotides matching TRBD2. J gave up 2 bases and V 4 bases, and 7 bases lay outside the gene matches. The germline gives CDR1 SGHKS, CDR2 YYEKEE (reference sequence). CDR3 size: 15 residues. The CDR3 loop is CASSPLAGSTYEQYF. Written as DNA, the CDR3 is TGTGCCAGCAGCCCTCTAGCGGGATCTACCTACGAGCAGTACTTC. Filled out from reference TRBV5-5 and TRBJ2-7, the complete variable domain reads DAGVTQSPTHLIKTRGQQVTLRCSPISGHKSVSWYQQVLGQGPQFIFQYYEKEERGRGNFPDRFSARQFPNYSSELNVNALLLGDSALYLCASSPLAGSTYEQYFGPGTRLTVT.

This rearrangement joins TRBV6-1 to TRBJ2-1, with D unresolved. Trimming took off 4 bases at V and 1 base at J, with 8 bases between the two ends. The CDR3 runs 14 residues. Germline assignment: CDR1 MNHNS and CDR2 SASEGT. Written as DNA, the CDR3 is TGTGCCAGCAGTGCCTGGAAATCCTACAATGAGCAGTTCTTC. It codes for CASSAWKSYNEQFF.

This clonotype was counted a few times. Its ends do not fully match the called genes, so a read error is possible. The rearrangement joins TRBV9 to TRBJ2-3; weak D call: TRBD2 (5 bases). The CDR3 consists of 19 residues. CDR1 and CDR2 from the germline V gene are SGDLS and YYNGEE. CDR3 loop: CAGSVGELAWRGSTDTQYF. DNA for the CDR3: TGTGCCGGCAGCGTAGGAGAGCTAGCCTGGAGAGGGAGCACAGATACGCAGTATTTT.

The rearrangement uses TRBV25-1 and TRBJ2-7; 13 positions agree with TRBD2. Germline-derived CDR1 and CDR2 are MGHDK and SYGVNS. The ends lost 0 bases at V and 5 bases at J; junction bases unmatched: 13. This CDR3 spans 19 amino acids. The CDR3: CASSEYGLAGVFAVNEQYF. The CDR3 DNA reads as TGTGCCAGCAGTGAATATGGACTAGCGGGAGTCTTTGCTGTCAACGAGCAGTACTTC.

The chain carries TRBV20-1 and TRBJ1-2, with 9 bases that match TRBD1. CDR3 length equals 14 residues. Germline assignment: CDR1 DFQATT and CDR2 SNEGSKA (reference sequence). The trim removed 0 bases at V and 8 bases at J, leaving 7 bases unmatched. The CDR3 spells CSAREGTGSEGYTF. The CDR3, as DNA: TGCAGTGCTAGAGAGGGGACAGGGTCAGAAGGCTACACCTTC.

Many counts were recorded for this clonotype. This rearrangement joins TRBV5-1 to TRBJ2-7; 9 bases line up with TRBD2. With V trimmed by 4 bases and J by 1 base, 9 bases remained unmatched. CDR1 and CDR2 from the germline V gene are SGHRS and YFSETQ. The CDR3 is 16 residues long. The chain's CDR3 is CASSHSGSGGSYEQYF. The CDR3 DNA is TGCGCCAGCAGCCATAGCGGGAGTGGGGGTTCCTACGAGCAGTACTTC.

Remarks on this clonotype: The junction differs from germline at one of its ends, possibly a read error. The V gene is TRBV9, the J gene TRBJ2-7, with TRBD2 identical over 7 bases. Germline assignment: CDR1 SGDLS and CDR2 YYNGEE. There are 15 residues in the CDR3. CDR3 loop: CASSASAGVVYDQYF. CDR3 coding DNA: TGTGCCAGCAGTGCCTCTGCGGGAGTCGTCTACGACCAGTACTTC.

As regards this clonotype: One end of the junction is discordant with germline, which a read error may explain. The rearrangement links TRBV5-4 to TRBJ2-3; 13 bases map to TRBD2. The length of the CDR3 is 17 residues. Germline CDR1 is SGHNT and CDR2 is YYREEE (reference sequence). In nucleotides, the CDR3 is TGTACCAGCAGCTTCAGGAAGGGACTAGCGGGGACAGATACGCAGTATTTT. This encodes CTSSFRKGLAGTDTQYF.

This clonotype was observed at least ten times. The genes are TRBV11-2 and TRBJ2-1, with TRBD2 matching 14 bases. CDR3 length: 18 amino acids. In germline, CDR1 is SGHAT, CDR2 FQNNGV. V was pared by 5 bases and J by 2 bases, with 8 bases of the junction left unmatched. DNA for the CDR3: TGTGCCAGCAGCCCGATGGGGACTAGCGGGAGAGCCTACAATGAGCAGTTCTTC. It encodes CASSPMGTSGRAYNEQFF.

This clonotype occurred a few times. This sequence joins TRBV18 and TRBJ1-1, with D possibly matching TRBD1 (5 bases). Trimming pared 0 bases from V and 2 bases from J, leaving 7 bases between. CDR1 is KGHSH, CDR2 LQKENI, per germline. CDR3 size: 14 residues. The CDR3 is CASSPPGANTEAFF. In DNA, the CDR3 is TGTGCCAGCTCACCACCAGGGGCTAACACTGAAGCTTTCTTT.

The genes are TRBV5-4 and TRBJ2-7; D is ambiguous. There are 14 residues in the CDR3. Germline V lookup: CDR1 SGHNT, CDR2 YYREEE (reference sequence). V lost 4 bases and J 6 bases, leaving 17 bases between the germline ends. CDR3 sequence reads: CASSLGSWASEQYF. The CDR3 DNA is TGTGCCAGCAGCCTGGGGTCTTGGGCGAGCGAGCAGTACTTC.

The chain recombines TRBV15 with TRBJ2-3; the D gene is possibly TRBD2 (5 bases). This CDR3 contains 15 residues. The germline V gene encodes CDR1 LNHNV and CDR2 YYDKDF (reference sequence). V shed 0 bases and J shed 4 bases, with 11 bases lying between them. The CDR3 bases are TGTGCCACCAGCAGAGATGGGCGGGTTGCAGATACGCAGTATTTT. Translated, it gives CATSRDGRVADTQYF.

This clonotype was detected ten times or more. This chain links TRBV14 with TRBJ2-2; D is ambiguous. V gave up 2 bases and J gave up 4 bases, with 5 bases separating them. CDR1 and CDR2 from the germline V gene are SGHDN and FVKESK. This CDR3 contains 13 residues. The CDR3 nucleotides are TGTGCCAGCAGCCAACAATTCACCGGGGAGCTGTTTTTT. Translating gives CASSQQFTGELFF.

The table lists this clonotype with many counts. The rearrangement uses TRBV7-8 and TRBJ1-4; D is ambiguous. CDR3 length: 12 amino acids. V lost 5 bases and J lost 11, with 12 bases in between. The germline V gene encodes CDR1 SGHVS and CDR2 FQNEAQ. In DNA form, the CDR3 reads TGTGCCAGCAGCCAGAGGTTGGGGAAACTGTTTTTT. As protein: CASSQRLGKLFF.

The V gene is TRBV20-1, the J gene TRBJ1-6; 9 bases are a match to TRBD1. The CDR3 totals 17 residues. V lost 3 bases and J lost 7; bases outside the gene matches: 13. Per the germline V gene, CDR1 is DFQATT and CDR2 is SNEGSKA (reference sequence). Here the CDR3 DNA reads TGCAGTGCTAGCCGGGGTGACAGGGGGGACCGAAATTCACCCCTCCACTTT. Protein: CSASRGDRGDRNSPLHF.

CDR3 residues: CASSFSDEQFF. CDR3 nucleotide sequence: TGTGCCAGCAGTTTCTCCGATGAGCAGTTCTTC. The rearrangement uses TRBV12-3 or TRBV12-4 and TRBJ2-7; D gene uncertain. The last part of the DNA fits TRBJ2-1 better; the J call may be wrong. This CDR3 is 11 amino acids long.

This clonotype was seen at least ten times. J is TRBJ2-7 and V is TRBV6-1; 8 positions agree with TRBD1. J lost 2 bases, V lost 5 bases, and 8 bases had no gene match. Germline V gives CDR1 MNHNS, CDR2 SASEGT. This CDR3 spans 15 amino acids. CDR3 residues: CASSTTGGPTYEQYF. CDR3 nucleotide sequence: TGTGCCAGCAGTACAACAGGGGGACCCACCTACGAGCAGTACTTC.

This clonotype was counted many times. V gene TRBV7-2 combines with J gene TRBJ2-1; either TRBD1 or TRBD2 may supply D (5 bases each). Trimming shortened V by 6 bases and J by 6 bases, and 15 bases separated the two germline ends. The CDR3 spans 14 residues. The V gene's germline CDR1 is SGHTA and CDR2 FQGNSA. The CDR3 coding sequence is TGTGCCAGCAGAGAAGTCAGGGAGCGCAATGAGCAGTTCTTC. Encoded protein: CASREVRERNEQFF. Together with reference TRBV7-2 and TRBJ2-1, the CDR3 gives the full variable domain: GAGVSQSPSNKVTEKGKDVELRCDPISGHTALYWYRQSLGQGLEFLIYFQGNSAPDKSGLPSDRFSAERTGGSVSTLTIQRTQQEDSAVYLCASREVRERNEQFFGPGTRLTVL.

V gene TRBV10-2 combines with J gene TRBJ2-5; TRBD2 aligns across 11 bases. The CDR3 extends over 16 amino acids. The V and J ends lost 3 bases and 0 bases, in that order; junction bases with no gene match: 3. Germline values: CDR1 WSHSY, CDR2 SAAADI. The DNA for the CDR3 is TGCGCCAGCAGTGATGGGACTAGCGGTTACCAAGAGACCCAGTACTTC. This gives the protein CASSDGTSGYQETQYF.

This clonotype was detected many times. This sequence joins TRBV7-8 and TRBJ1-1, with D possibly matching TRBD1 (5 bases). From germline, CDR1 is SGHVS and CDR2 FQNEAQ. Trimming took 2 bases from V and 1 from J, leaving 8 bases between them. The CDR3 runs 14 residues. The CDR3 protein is CASSLWGENTEAFF. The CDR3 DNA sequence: TGTGCCAGCAGCTTATGGGGGGAGAACACTGAAGCTTTCTTT.

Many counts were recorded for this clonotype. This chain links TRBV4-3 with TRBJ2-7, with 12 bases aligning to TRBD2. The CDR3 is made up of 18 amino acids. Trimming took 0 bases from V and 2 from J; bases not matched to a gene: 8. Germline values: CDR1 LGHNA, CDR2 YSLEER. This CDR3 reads CASSQELAGGPIAYEQYF. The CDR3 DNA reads TGCGCCAGCAGCCAAGAGCTAGCGGGAGGGCCTATTGCCTACGAGCAGTACTTC.